These 23 T cell receptor beta chains came from one sample sequenced in a study of CD8 T cells in ankylosing spondylitis. TCRdb called the 5' RACE reads again in MiXCR, with one record for every CDR3 protein. The sample gives approximately 520,000 distinct CDR3 sequences, less than 6% of which show up once; roughly 3.5% is in the top ten. Findings and limits, study-wide: Seemingly distinctive of ankylosing spondylitis blood was a TCR beta motif formed by eight highly homologous variants.

The antigens these receptors bind are not known. The sample comprised blood, either unsorted or a sorted T cell fraction (not recorded which). These TCRs come from a male donor with ankylosing spondylitis.

On this clonotype itself: Since a much larger clone is just one base distant, this may be a read error. The chain carries TRBV7-8 and TRBJ2-2; 7 nucleotides line up with TRBD2. Germline CDR1 and CDR2: SGHVS and FQNEAQ. This CDR3 comprises 15 residues. The CDR3 sequence is CASSLGGDYTAELFF. The CDR3 bases are TGTGCCAGCAGCTTAGGAGGGGACTACACCGCGGAGCTGTTTTTT.

Many counts were recorded for this clonotype. The rearrangement links TRBV18 to TRBJ2-6, with 8 bases lining up with TRBD1. The CDR3 consists of 16 residues. V lost 4 bases and J lost 0; bases outside the gene matches: 2. The germline gives CDR1 KGHSH, CDR2 LQKENI. The CDR3 spells CASSLTGGSGANVLTF. Here the CDR3 DNA reads TGTGCCAGCTCACTAACAGGGGGCTCTGGGGCCAACGTCCTGACTTTC.

At least ten counts were recorded for this clonotype. The chain joins TRBV4-2 to TRBJ2-7; 9 nucleotides agree with TRBD2. The V and J ends lost 0 bases and 9 bases, in that order; junction bases with no gene match: 18. CDR3 size: 18 residues. Per germline, CDR1 LGHNA and CDR2 YNFKEQ. This chain's CDR3 is CASSQEGTSKITSLGQYF. CDR3 DNA: TGTGCCAGCAGCCAAGAGGGGACTAGCAAGATTACGAGTCTGGGGCAGTACTTC.

The chain combines TRBV14 with TRBJ1-1; 7 bases align to TRBD1. Germline V gene data show CDR1 as SGHDN and CDR2 as FVKESK. This CDR3 spans 13 amino acids. V trimming: 4 bases; J trimming: 7 bases; junction bases outside the gene matches: 6. CDR3 DNA: TGTGCCAGCAGCCGCGACAGGGACTTTGAAGCTTTCTTT. This encodes CASSRDRDFEAFF.

This clonotype occurred many times. The rearrangement links TRBV6-2 or TRBV6-3 to TRBJ1-2; 7 bases map to TRBD1. The CDR3 has 14 amino acids. Unmatched junction bases numbered 8, after V lost 2 bases and J lost 8 bases. CDR1 is MNHEY and CDR2 is SVGEGT in the germline V gene. CDR3 region: CASSYQTGIGGYTF. CDR3 nucleotides: TGTGCCAGCAGTTACCAGACAGGGATCGGCGGCTACACCTTC.

This clonotype has at least ten counts. The gene calls are TRBV5-5 and TRBJ1-2; D unresolved. The V gene's germline CDR1 is SGHKS and CDR2 YYEKEE (reference sequence). Trimming removed 4 bases from V and 3 bases from J, with 19 bases in between. The CDR3 spans 16 residues. The CDR3 spells CASSDSHRVSDYGYTF. CDR3 bases: TGTGCCAGCAGCGATTCACATAGGGTGTCTGACTATGGCTACACCTTC.

In its sample, this clonotype was seen many times. The chain uses TRBV20-1 and TRBJ2-7; either TRBD1 or TRBD2 may supply D (6 bases each). CDR1 and CDR2 (germline): DFQATT, SNEGSKA (reference sequence). The CDR3 is 13 amino acids. The V gene lost 5 bases and the J gene lost 5 bases, with 16 bases spanning the gap. The DNA of the CDR3 is TGCAGTGCTGGGGGGCTAGCTCGCAACGAGCAGTACTTC. It encodes CSAGGLARNEQYF.

This clonotype was seen at least ten times. The rearrangement uses TRBV15 and TRBJ2-7, with D possibly being TRBD1 (6 bases). V gave up 3 bases and J gave up 6 bases, with 12 bases separating them. The CDR3 covers 13 residues. CDR1 and CDR2 from the germline V gene are LNHNV and YYDKDF (reference sequence). As DNA, the CDR3 is TGTGCCACCAGCAGGGAAACAGGGACCGAGCAGTACTTC. This translates into CATSRETGTEQYF.

The J gene is TRBJ2-3, the V gene TRBV28, with D uncertain. The V gene's germline CDR1 is MDHEN and CDR2 SYDVKM. The V and J ends lost 5 bases and 4 bases respectively, with 13 bases between them. The CDR3 runs 14 residues. The CDR3 protein is CASSLPMEADTQYF. DNA of the CDR3: TGTGCCAGCAGTCTTCCTATGGAAGCAGATACGCAGTATTTT. Full variable domain (remainder filled in from reference TRBV28 and TRBJ2-3): DVKVTQSSRYLVKRTGEKVFLECVQDMDHENMFWYRQDPGLGLRLIYFSYDVKMKEKGDIPEGYSVSREKKERFSLILESASTNQTSMYLCASSLPMEADTQYFGPGTRLTVL.

This clonotype was seen at least ten times. This chain's CDR3 is CAIGTAPEAFF. Here the CDR3 DNA reads TGTGCCATCGGAACAGCACCTGAAGCTTTCTTT. This chain links TRBV10-3 with TRBJ1-1; D is ambiguous. The CDR3 consists of 11 residues. The V and J ends lost 8 bases and 6 bases respectively, with 10 bases between them. Germline values: CDR1 ENHRY, CDR2 SYGVKD.

There are a few counts of this clonotype. This rearrangement joins TRBV12-3 or TRBV12-4 to TRBJ1-5, with D possibly matching TRBD1 (5 bases). This CDR3 spans 15 amino acids. The V gene lost 5 bases and the J gene lost 2 bases, with 13 bases spanning the gap. DNA for the CDR3: TGTGCCAGCAGTCCCAGGGTGCGGGGCAATCAGCCCCAGCATTTT. The encoded protein is CASSPRVRGNQPQHF.

This clonotype was counted many times. The rearrangement links TRBV3-1 to TRBJ1-1, with a weak D call TRBD1 (5 bases). The CDR3 runs 12 residues. The V and J ends lost 4 bases and 11 bases respectively, with 14 bases between them. Germline V gene lookup returns CDR1 LGHDT and CDR2 YNNKEL (reference sequence). CDR3 bases: TGTGCCAGCAGCCGGGGCAGGTACGTGGCTTTCTTT. Amino acids: CASSRGRYVAFF. Based on the CDR3 plus reference TRBV3-1 and TRBJ1-1, the full variable domain is DTAVSQTPKYLVTQMGNDKSIKCEQNLGHDTMYWYKQDSKKFLKIMFSYNNKELIINETVPNRFSPKSPDKAHLNLHINSLELGDSAVYFCASSRGRYVAFFGQGTRLTVV.

The sample holds a few counts of this clonotype. This sequence joins TRBV11-2 and TRBJ2-7, with TRBD2 matching over 12 bases. The trim removed 5 bases at V and 1 base at J, leaving 12 bases unmatched. Germline lookup yields CDR1 SGHAT and CDR2 FQNNGV. CDR3 length equals 18 residues. CDR3 sequence reads: CASSLLTSGGLNSYEQYF. CDR3 coding DNA: TGTGCCAGCAGCCTCCTGACTAGCGGGGGCCTCAATTCCTACGAGCAGTACTTC.

In this sample, this clonotype turned up a few times. This chain joins TRBV20-1 and TRBJ2-3; 14 positions agree with TRBD2. CDR1 and CDR2 (germline): DFQATT, SNEGSKA (reference sequence). The CDR3 sequence is 16 residues long. The J segment lost 5 bases and the V segment lost 3 bases, leaving 7 bases of the junction unmatched. Here the CDR3 DNA reads TGCAGTGCTAGCAAGGGACTAGCGGGAGTCCTAGATACGCAGTATTTT. It is translated as CSASKGLAGVLDTQYF.

This clonotype appeared many times. The chain recombines TRBV6-1 with TRBJ2-1; D ambiguous. V lost 7 bases and J lost 6, with 13 bases in between. CDR1 MNHNS and CDR2 SASEGT come from the germline V gene. This CDR3 region has 13 residues. DNA of the CDR3: TGTGCCAGCACCCGCCGCCGAGGCAATGAGCAGTTCTTC. Its protein product is CASTRRRGNEQFF.

Note on this clonotype: This could be a read error, since a much larger clone is one nucleotide away. The chain carries TRBV10-3 and TRBJ2-3; D tentatively reads TRBD1 or TRBD2 (5 bases each). CDR3 length equals 14 residues. Trimming cost V 6 bases and J 0 bases, with 10 bases left between them. CDR1 and CDR2 (germline): ENHRY, SYGVKD. In nucleotides, the CDR3 is TGTGCCATCAGCCCGGGACGAAGCACAGATACGCAGTATTTT. Translation gives CAISPGRSTDTQYF.

This clonotype was seen ten or more times. The chain combines TRBV5-1 with TRBJ2-7; no reliable D call. The V gene's germline CDR1 is SGHRS and CDR2 YFSETQ. The CDR3 is 13 residues long. V was cut by 4 bases and J by 7 bases, with 15 bases left in between. In nucleotides, the CDR3 is TGCGCCAGCAGCGTCTTGTGGGAACGGGAGCAGTACTTC. Translating it yields CASSVLWEREQYF. The whole variable domain, filled in from reference TRBV5-1 and TRBJ2-7, reads KAGVTQTPRYLIKTRGQQVTLSCSPISGHRSVSWYQQTPGQGLQFLFEYFSETQRNKGNFPGRFSGRQFSNSRSEMNVSTLELGDSALYLCASSVLWEREQYFGPGTRLTVT.

This clonotype was seen a few times. The chain couples TRBV6-2 or TRBV6-3 to TRBJ2-3, with D unresolved. CDR3 length: 11 residues. Looked up from germline, CDR1 is MNHEY and CDR2 is SVGEGT. The V gene lost 5 bases and the J gene lost 9 bases, with 9 bases spanning the gap. The CDR3 DNA sequence: TGTGCCAGCAGTCAACAAAAAACGCAGTATTTT. This gives the protein CASSQQKTQYF.

This clonotype showed up many times. The rearrangement uses TRBV29-1 and TRBJ2-2; TRBD2 might be the D (7 bases). Germline V CDR1 and CDR2: SQVTM, ANQGSEA. V lost 7 bases, J lost 3 bases, and 15 bases lay in between. CDR3 length: 14 amino acids. The CDR3 DNA follows: TGCAGCGCCGAGGGGGGGGTCGACACCGGGGAGCTGTTTTTT. Amino acids: CSAEGGVDTGELFF.

This clonotype has a count of ten or more. The V and J genes are TRBV29-1 and TRBJ2-1; D gene uncertain. The CDR3 has 12 amino acids. The V and J ends lost 7 bases and 6 bases respectively, with 13 bases between them. Per germline, CDR1 SQVTM and CDR2 ANQGSEA. The CDR3 sequence: CSGARITNEQFF. The CDR3 coding sequence is TGCAGCGGGGCTAGAATTACCAATGAGCAGTTCTTC.

The sample holds many counts of this clonotype. V is TRBV5-1 and J is TRBJ2-6; D gene uncertain. The CDR3 is 14 residues long. Germline loops: CDR1 SGHRS, CDR2 YFSETQ. Trimming shortened V by 5 bases and J by 0 bases, and 6 bases separated the two germline ends. CDR3 sequence: CASRVLSGANVLTF. Here the CDR3 DNA reads TGCGCCAGCAGGGTCCTCTCTGGGGCCAACGTCCTGACTTTC.

This clonotype was counted at least ten times. The V gene is TRBV7-2, the J gene TRBJ1-1; D uncertain. Germline V gives CDR1 SGHTA, CDR2 FQGNSA. This CDR3 comprises 16 residues. Trimming left V 0 bases short and J 0 bases short, with 11 bases between. CDR3 protein: CASSLARPRMNTEAFF. Written as DNA, the CDR3 is TGTGCCAGCAGCTTAGCCAGGCCGCGAATGAACACTGAAGCTTTCTTT. The whole variable domain, remainder taken from reference TRBV7-2 and TRBJ1-1, is GAGVSQSPSNKVTEKGKDVELRCDPISGHTALYWYRQSLGQGLEFLIYFQGNSAPDKSGLPSDRFSAERTGGSVSTLTIQRTQQEDSAVYLCASSLARPRMNTEAFFGQGTRLTVV.

This clonotype has a count of ten or more. The V and J genes are TRBV20-1 and TRBJ2-3, with a tentative D call TRBD2 (5 bases). Trimming took off 8 bases at V and 4 bases at J, with 16 bases between the two ends. CDR3 length equals 13 residues. In germline, CDR1 is DFQATT, CDR2 SNEGSKA (reference sequence). CDR3 in amino acids: CSPTAERPDTQYF. As DNA, the CDR3 is TGCAGTCCAACGGCCGAGCGGCCAGATACGCAGTATTTT.